The next 15 T cell receptor beta chains were all read from a single sample in a study of blood T cell repertoires in COVID-19. Assay: immunoSEQ multiplex PCR; the TCRdb copy retains only in-frame clones and omits some. Of around 300,000 clones listed, 90% are singletons. Material: peripheral blood. Source of these receptors: a woman aged 40 to 50 with COVID-19, enrolled during active disease.

The chain employs TRBV11-3 and TRBJ2-7; 7 bases map to TRBD2. The CDR3 length is 16 residues. The V and J ends lost 1 base and 3 bases, in that order; junction bases with no gene match: 9. CDR1 is SGHNT, CDR2 YENEEA, per germline. The CDR3 DNA reads TGTGCCAGCAGCTTAGGGCCTAGCGGACCAAACTACGAGCAGTACTTC. Its translation is CASSLGPSGPNYEQYF.

J is TRBJ1-5 and V is TRBV19; TRBD1 aligns across 9 bases. The germline gives CDR1 LNHDA, CDR2 SQIVND (reference sequence). The V gene end was trimmed by 3 bases and the J gene end by 7 bases; junction bases not matched to a gene: 7. The CDR3 extends over 15 amino acids. DNA for the CDR3: TGTGCCAGTAGTATTCCGGGACAGGGCTTCCAGCCCCAGCATTTT. Amino acids: CASSIPGQGFQPQHF. Full variable domain (missing parts from reference TRBV19 and TRBJ1-5): DGGITQSPKYLFRKEGQNVTLSCEQNLNHDAMYWYRQDPGQGLRLIYYSQIVNDFQKGDIAEGYSVSREKKESFPLTVTSAQKNPTAFYLCASSIPGQGFQPQHFGDGTRLSIL.

The chain uses TRBV12-3 or TRBV12-4 and TRBJ1-1, with 7 bases that match TRBD1. J gave up 8 bases and V 6 bases, and 9 bases lay outside the gene matches. The CDR3 length is 13 residues. The CDR3 DNA sequence: TGTGCCAGCAGGACTCCCGGGACAGCAGAAGCTTTCTTT. Encoded protein: CASRTPGTAEAFF.

The chain recombines TRBV18 with TRBJ2-7, with D possibly TRBD1 on 5 matching bases. The CDR3 contains 14 residues. CDR1 KGHSH and CDR2 LQKENI come from the germline V gene. Trimming removed 3 bases at V and 1 base at J, with 10 bases between. The CDR3 reads CASSPDRQSYEQYF. The CDR3 DNA is TGTGCCAGCTCACCTGATCGACAGTCCTACGAGCAGTACTTC.

This clone occurred a few times. V usage is TRBV5-4 and J usage is TRBJ1-6; possibly TRBD1 for D (5 bases). CDR1 and CDR2 (germline): SGHNT, YYREEE (reference sequence). This CDR3 has 14 amino acids. V was pared by 9 bases and J by 7 bases, with 17 bases between. The CDR3 bases are TGTGCCACCAACGTCGGGGGTCCCAATTCACCCCTCCACTTT. It translates to CATNVGGPNSPLHF.

The chain links TRBV9 to TRBJ2-2, with TRBD1 matching 9 bases. The junction had 11 bases not matched to a gene; V was cut back by 7 bases and J by 7 bases. Germline CDR1 reads SGDLS; CDR2 reads YYNGEE. This CDR3 contains 15 residues. Here the CDR3 reads CASGRNRGRGGELFF. The CDR3 DNA reads as TGTGCCAGCGGCCGAAACAGGGGGCGAGGCGGGGAGCTGTTTTTT.

There are a few counts of this clone. The V gene is TRBV19, the J gene TRBJ1-2, with TRBD1 identical over 9 bases. CDR3 length equals 17 residues. Losses at the gene ends were 4 bases for V and 0 bases for J; bases not matched to a gene: 9. The germline gives CDR1 LNHDA, CDR2 SQIVND (reference sequence). CDR3 DNA sequence: TGTGCCAGTAGTAGTGGACAGGGGATTACCCCTAACTATGGCTACACCTTC. It is translated as CASSSGQGITPNYGYTF.

The chain joins TRBV3-1 (or the pseudogene TRBV3-2) to TRBJ1-5; 10 bases align to TRBD1. CDR1 and CDR2 (germline): LGHDT, YNNKEL (reference sequence). V was clipped by 3 bases and J by 3 bases; unmatched bases: 2. This CDR3 is built from 15 residues. The CDR3 is CASSQTGGFNQPQHF. CDR3 sequence (DNA): TGTGCCAGCAGCCAGACAGGGGGCTTCAATCAGCCCCAGCATTTT.

This clone came up a few times. V and J are TRBV7-2 and TRBJ2-7; a weak D match, TRBD2 (6 bases). CDR1 and CDR2 from the germline V gene are SGHTA and FQGNSA. CDR3 size: 13 residues. The germline V and J ends were trimmed by 2 bases and 2 bases, with 7 bases remaining between them. The CDR3 bases are TGTGCCAGCAGCTTACCGGGAGCCTACGAGCAGTACTTC. Translating gives CASSLPGAYEQYF.

This clone appeared a few times. This rearrangement joins TRBV6-1 to TRBJ1-1; D may be TRBD1 (6 bases). The CDR3 contains 13 residues. Trimming removed 3 bases at V and 8 bases at J, with 13 bases between. Germline CDR1 is MNHNS and CDR2 is SASEGT. The CDR3 is CASSDPHRVEAFF. The CDR3 DNA reads TGTGCCAGCAGTGACCCACACAGGGTGGAAGCTTTCTTT.

The chain employs TRBV3-1 (or the pseudogene TRBV3-2) and TRBJ2-2; TRBD2 matches at 12 bases. CDR3 length: 21 residues. J was trimmed by 5 bases and V by 4 bases; bases with no gene match: 20. From germline, CDR1 is LGHDT and CDR2 YNNKEL (reference sequence). The CDR3 DNA sequence: TGTGCCAGCAGCCCCTACTTTGGTCCTAGCGGGGGGGCCGGTAAGACCGGGGAGCTGTTTTTT. It is translated as CASSPYFGPSGGAGKTGELFF.

V usage is TRBV5-1 and J usage is TRBJ2-7, with a possible D match to TRBD2 (5 bases). The V end was cut by 5 bases, the J end by 0 bases, with 15 bases between. Germline loops: CDR1 SGHRS, CDR2 YFSETQ. The CDR3 length is 15 residues. CDR3 region: CASSGSGGYSYEQYF. CDR3 coding DNA: TGCGCCAGCAGTGGTTCGGGCGGGTACTCCTACGAGCAGTACTTC.

The J gene is TRBJ1-3, the V gene TRBV5-4, with D perhaps TRBD1 (6 bases). The germline gives CDR1 SGHNT, CDR2 YYREEE (reference sequence). This CDR3 region has 15 residues. Trimming removed 5 bases at V and 0 bases at J, with 12 bases between. The chain's CDR3 is CASSLYRASGNTIYF. The CDR3 bases are TGTGCCAGCAGTTTATACAGGGCCTCTGGAAACACCATATATTTT. The variable domain in full, completed from reference TRBV5-4 and TRBJ1-3, reads ETGVTQSPTHLIKTRGQQVTLRCSSQSGHNTVSWYQQALGQGPQFIFQYYREEENGRGNFPPRFSGLQFPNYSSELNVNALELDDSALYLCASSLYRASGNTIYFGEGSWLTVV.

The chain recombines TRBV15 with TRBJ1-1, with 10 bases that match TRBD1. This CDR3 spans 15 amino acids. Germline V lookup: CDR1 LNHNV, CDR2 YYDKDF (reference sequence). After removal of 5 bases from V and 3 bases from J, the junction contained 6 bases not matched to a gene. DNA for the CDR3: TGTGCCACCAGCCCCCGGACAGGGGGATACACTGAAGCTTTCTTT. Its protein is CATSPRTGGYTEAFF.

The chain couples TRBV27 to TRBJ1-2; a possible D gene is TRBD1 (5 bases). Trimming cost V 3 bases and J 8 bases, with 13 bases left between them. This CDR3 has 13 amino acids. CDR1 MNHEY and CDR2 SMNVEV come from the germline V gene (reference sequence). For the CDR3, the DNA is TGTGCCAGCAGTTTCAGCAGGGAGGGAGGCTACACCTTC. Translation gives CASSFSREGGYTF.